This is a list of T cell receptor beta chains from one sample in a study of CD8 T cells in ankylosing spondylitis. TCRdb called the 5' RACE reads again in MiXCR, with one record for every CDR3 protein. This table holds 250,000 to 400,000 distinct CDR3 sequences, approximately 10% found once. The specimen sequenced was blood, either unsorted or a sorted T cell fraction (not recorded which). These receptors were taken from a female donor with ankylosing spondylitis or in good health (not recorded which). Both conserved end residues are part of each CDR3. D genes are given only for firm matches. Size values are once, few and many counts, or a class for expanded clones, and some rows have none.

d_call	clone_size	v_call	j_call	cdr3_aa	cdr3_nt
-	many	TRBV7-9	TRBJ1-3	CASSLSQPSSGNTIYF	TGTGCCAGCAGCTTATCACAGCCGAGCTCTGGAAACACCATATATTTT
-	few	TRBV5-1	TRBJ2-2	CASSLDLRALNTGELFF	TGCGCCAGCAGCTTGGATCTTCGGGCTCTGAACACCGGGGAGCTGTTTTTT
-	many	TRBV20-1	TRBJ2-1	CSARVRREAYNEQFF	TGCAGTGCTAGGGTTAGGCGGGAAGCCTACAATGAGCAGTTCTTC
-	few	TRBV28	TRBJ1-5	CASSLSGPAAQHF	TGTGCCAGCAGTTTATCGGGGCCGGCGGCCCAGCATTTT
TRBD2	many	TRBV6-5	TRBJ2-1	CASSYSSRGAYNEQFF	TGTGCCAGCAGTTACTCGAGTCGGGGGGCCTACAATGAGCAGTTCTTC
TRBD2	many	TRBV7-2	TRBJ2-7	CASSLGWTSGDRFF	TGTGCCAGCAGTCTAGGGTGGACTAGCGGGGACCGTTTCTTC
TRBD1	once	TRBV27	TRBJ2-1	CASSDRAAYNEQFF	TGTGCCAGCAGTGACAGGGCAGCCTACAATGAGCAGTTCTTC
TRBD1	-	TRBV12-3/TRBV12-4	TRBJ2-2	CASGLDRGNTGELFF	TGTGCCAGCGGCCTCGACAGGGGGAACACCGGGGAGCTGTTTTTT
-	many	TRBV28	TRBJ2-3	CASSSLRTDTQYF	TGTGCCAGCAGTTCCCTCCGCACAGATACGCAGTATTTT
-	many	TRBV4-3	TRBJ2-7	CASSQKPGHDYEQYF	TGCGCCAGCAGCCAAAAACCGGGACACGACTACGAGCAGTACTTC
-	many	TRBV10-3	TRBJ2-3	CAINAELRGGDTQYF	TGTGCCATCAACGCGGAACTAAGGGGGGGAGATACGCAGTATTTT
-	-	TRBV25-1	TRBJ2-7	CASGPPGYEQYF	TGTGCCAGCGGCCCCCCGGGTTACGAGCAGTACTTC
TRBD2	many	TRBV7-9	TRBJ2-5	CASSFRLAGEQETQYF	TGTGCCAGCAGCTTCAGACTAGCGGGGGAACAAGAGACCCAGTACTTC
TRBD1	many	TRBV30	TRBJ2-7	CAWTGTGMYEQYF	TGTGCCTGGACCGGGACAGGGATGTACGAGCAGTACTTC
TRBD1	many	TRBV12-3/TRBV12-4	TRBJ1-2	CASSKGVGGGYTF	TGTGCCAGCAGTAAAGGGGTAGGGGGCGGCTACACCTTC
-	-	TRBV12-3/TRBV12-4	TRBJ2-5	CASSLALGVQGRETQSF	TGTGCCAGCAGTTTAGCGCTGGGAGTTCAGGGTCGAGAGACCCAGTCCTTC
-	-	TRBV5-1	TRBJ2-1	CASSFGANNEQFF	TGCGCCAGCAGCTTCGGAGCCAACAATGAGCAGTTCTTC
-	-	TRBV20-1	TRBJ2-7	CSASGSYYEQYF	TGCAGTGCTAGCGGGAGTTATTACGAGCAGTACTTC
TRBD2	many	TRBV5-6	TRBJ2-1	CASSETGGNNEQFF	TGTGCCAGCAGCGAGACGGGGGGTAACAATGAGCAGTTCTTC
TRBD1	few	TRBV7-9	TRBJ2-3	CASSAVRDRSTDTQYF	TGTGCCAGCAGCGCAGTCCGGGACAGAAGCACAGATACGCAGTATTTT
-	many	TRBV5-6	TRBJ1-4	CASSTNGGRGLFF	TGTGCCAGCAGCACTAATGGGGGTCGGGGACTGTTTTTT
-	many	TRBV6-2/TRBV6-3	TRBJ1-5	CASTTDRDQPQHF	TGTGCCAGCACTACGGACAGAGATCAGCCCCAGCATTTT
TRBD1	-	TRBV29-1	TRBJ1-2	CSVGQGGEPYGGYTF	TGCAGCGTTGGGCAGGGGGGGGAGCCATATGGTGGCTACACCTTC
-	-	TRBV27	TRBJ1-5	CASAPGTAGPERSNQPQHF	TGTGCCAGCGCCCCCGGGACTGCCGGACCCGAGCGTAGCAATCAGCCCCAGCATTTT
-	many	TRBV29-1	TRBJ1-4	CSVLDTASEKLFF	TGCAGCGTCCTCGACACCGCGAGTGAAAAACTGTTTTTT
TRBD2	many	TRBV20-1	TRBJ2-2	CSAREASGVPGELFF	TGCAGTGCTAGAGAGGCTAGCGGGGTGCCCGGGGAGCTGTTTTTT